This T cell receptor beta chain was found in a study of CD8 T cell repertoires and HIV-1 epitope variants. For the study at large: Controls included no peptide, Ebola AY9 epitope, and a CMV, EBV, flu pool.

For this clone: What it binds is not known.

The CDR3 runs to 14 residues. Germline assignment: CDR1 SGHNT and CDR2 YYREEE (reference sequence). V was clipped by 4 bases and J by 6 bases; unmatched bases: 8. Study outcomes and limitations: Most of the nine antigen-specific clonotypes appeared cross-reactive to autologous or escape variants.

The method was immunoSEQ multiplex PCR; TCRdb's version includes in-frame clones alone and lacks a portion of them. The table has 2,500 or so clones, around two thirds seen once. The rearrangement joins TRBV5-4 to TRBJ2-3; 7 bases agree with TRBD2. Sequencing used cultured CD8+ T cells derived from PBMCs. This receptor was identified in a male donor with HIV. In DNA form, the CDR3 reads TGTGCCAGCAGCCCTTCGGCGGGAGCGGATACGCAGTATTTT. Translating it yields CASSPSAGADTQYF.